The 24 T cell receptor beta chains below were found in one sample sequenced in a study of radiation and T cells in renal cell carcinoma. Time point indicated: baseline pretreatment blood. Regarding treatment: 15 Gy SBRT to primary tumor, nephrectomy 4 weeks later. Only in-frame clones appear in the TCRdb table, and some are missing; sequencing was by immunoSEQ multiplex PCR. The profile covers approximately 140,000 clones, with 88% appearing a single time and over 3.5% taken by the ten largest. This specimen was blood, taken from a patient whose treatment included radiotherapy and nephrectomy. All receptors come from a woman aged 65 to 85 with renal cell carcinoma.

The chain couples TRBV11-1 to TRBJ2-3, with TRBD2 matching over 9 bases. The germline gives CDR1 SGHAT, CDR2 FQDESV (reference sequence). Losses at the gene ends were 1 base for V and 1 base for J; bases not matched to a gene: 3. The CDR3 is 16 residues long. The CDR3 region is CASSLDRGGGTDTQYF. The DNA for the CDR3 is TGTGCCAGCAGCTTAGACCGCGGGGGGGGCACAGATACGCAGTATTTT.

This chain connects TRBV27 to TRBJ1-2; D unresolved. CDR1 MNHEY and CDR2 SMNVEV come from the germline V gene (reference sequence). The CDR3 is 15 amino acids. Deletions cut 3 bases from V and 6 bases from J, with 17 bases between. The CDR3 DNA follows: TGTGCCAGCAGTTTGTTAGGTAGCCTGATGGATGGCTACACCTTC. As protein: CASSLLGSLMDGYTF.

V usage is TRBV19 and J usage is TRBJ2-7, with 10 bases that match TRBD1. V dropped 6 bases and J dropped 3; count of bases not matched to a gene: 8. The CDR3 totals 15 residues. Germline V gives CDR1 LNHDA, CDR2 SQIVND (reference sequence). CDR3 sequence reads: CASRETGTGVYEQYF. The CDR3 bases are TGTGCCAGTAGAGAGACCGGGACAGGGGTCTACGAGCAGTACTTC. Full variable domain (outside the CDR3, taken from reference TRBV19 and TRBJ2-7): DGGITQSPKYLFRKEGQNVTLSCEQNLNHDAMYWYRQDPGQGLRLIYYSQIVNDFQKGDIAEGYSVSREKKESFPLTVTSAQKNPTAFYLCASRETGTGVYEQYFGPGTRLTVT.

The chain links TRBV7-2 to TRBJ1-6; D gene unclear. Germline CDR1 and CDR2: SGHTA and FQGNSA. Trimming stripped 4 bases from V and 6 bases from J, with 10 bases between. This CDR3 region has 14 residues. The CDR3 region has the DNA TGTGCCAGCAGCTCATCCCCGGGTAATTCACCCCTCCACTTT. As protein: CASSSSPGNSPLHF.

This chain links TRBV28 with TRBJ1-4; D not certain. Trimming took 2 bases from V and 10 from J, leaving 14 bases between them. CDR1 and CDR2 (germline): MDHEN, SYDVKM. The CDR3 covers 14 residues. The CDR3 here is CASSLQRAIGKLFF. DNA of the CDR3: TGTGCCAGCAGTTTACAGCGGGCCATCGGAAAACTGTTTTTT.

The chain joins TRBV9 to TRBJ1-1, with D possibly TRBD1 on 5 matching bases. This CDR3 has 15 amino acids. CDR1 and CDR2 from the germline V gene are SGDLS and YYNGEE. Trimming removed 3 bases at V and 3 bases at J, with 15 bases between. The CDR3 nucleotides are TGTGCCAGCAGCGAACCAGACAGACCCGACACTGAAGCTTTCTTT. This sequence encodes CASSEPDRPDTEAFF.

This sequence joins TRBV14 and TRBJ2-3, with 10 bases that match TRBD1. V shed 1 base and J 4 bases; nucleotides not matched to a gene: 5. The CDR3 covers 16 residues. Per the germline V gene, CDR1 is SGHDN and CDR2 is FVKESK. CDR3 DNA sequence: TGTGCCAGCAGCCAAGGGGACAGGGGTAGGGCAGATACGCAGTATTTT. Protein product: CASSQGDRGRADTQYF.

The V gene is TRBV19, the J gene TRBJ1-3; 9 bases are a match to TRBD1. The length of the CDR3 is 15 residues. Trimming at V came to 9 bases and at J to 4 bases, leaving 10 bases not matched to a gene. Germline CDR1 and CDR2: LNHDA and SQIVND (reference sequence). The CDR3 reads CASTSPGQGGNTIYF. For the CDR3, the DNA is TGTGCCAGCACCTCTCCGGGACAGGGCGGAAACACCATATATTTT. The entire variable domain, with the rest obtained from reference TRBV19 and TRBJ1-3, is as follows: DGGITQSPKYLFRKEGQNVTLSCEQNLNHDAMYWYRQDPGQGLRLIYYSQIVNDFQKGDIAEGYSVSREKKESFPLTVTSAQKNPTAFYLCASTSPGQGGNTIYFGEGSWLTVV.

V and J are TRBV5-4 and TRBJ1-2; 8 nucleotides agree with TRBD1. Germline CDR1 reads SGHNT; CDR2 reads YYREEE (reference sequence). CDR3 size: 15 residues. V was pared by 4 bases and J by 8 bases, with 13 bases of the junction left unmatched. The CDR3 sequence: CASSLALQGAGGYTF. For the CDR3, the DNA is TGTGCCAGCAGCCTCGCCCTTCAGGGGGCAGGCGGCTACACCTTC.

The CDR3 is CAISPTSGGQETQYF. The CDR3 nucleotides read TGTGCCATCAGCCCGACTAGCGGGGGCCAAGAGACCCAGTACTTC. The rearrangement uses TRBV10-3 and TRBJ2-5; TRBD2 agrees at 12 bases. The junction had 3 bases not matched to a gene; V was cut back by 6 bases and J by 1 base. The CDR3 is made up of 15 amino acids. The germline V gene has CDR1 ENHRY and CDR2 SYGVKD.

This clone was picked up a small number of times. The rearrangement uses TRBV30 and TRBJ1-2; D gene ambiguous. The CDR3 consists of 11 residues. Germline-derived CDR1 and CDR2 are GTSNPN and SVGIG (reference sequence). With 4 bases removed from V and 8 bases from J, the gap between germline ends came to 11 bases. This CDR3 is CAWNRRLGYTF. CDR3 DNA: TGTGCCTGGAACCGAAGACTCGGCTACACCTTC.

The chain joins TRBV11-2 to TRBJ2-7, with TRBD1 matching over 7 bases. V was clipped by 4 bases and J by 1 base; unmatched bases: 7. Germline CDR1 is SGHAT and CDR2 is FQNNGV. The CDR3 has 15 amino acids. The CDR3 DNA sequence: TGTGCCAGCAGCTCCCCCAGGGGGAGTTCCTACGAGCAGTACTTC. Translating gives CASSSPRGSSYEQYF.

Written as DNA, the CDR3 is TGCGCCAGCAGCCAAGAGGTTCGGGGGGGAAATGAGCAGTTCTTC. This encodes CASSQEVRGGNEQFF. The chain uses TRBV4-3 and TRBJ2-1; TRBD2 matches at 8 bases. The germline V gene has CDR1 LGHNA and CDR2 YSLEER. Losses at the gene ends were 0 bases for V and 7 bases for J; bases not matched to a gene: 5. This CDR3 is 15 amino acids long.

This clone was found a few times. The chain has TRBV13 and TRBJ1-6; a possible D gene is TRBD1 (6 bases). The germline V gene encodes CDR1 PRHDT and CDR2 FYEKMQ (reference sequence). V was shortened by 1 base and J by 9 bases, with 10 bases between the two germline ends. The CDR3 totals 14 residues. The CDR3, as DNA: TGTGCCAGCAGCTTAGCAGGGGAAGCTTCACCCCTCCACTTT. Translation: CASSLAGEASPLHF.

This CDR3 reads CAWSVGGVVNTEAFF. DNA of the CDR3: TGTGCCTGGAGTGTCGGGGGCGTAGTGAACACTGAAGCTTTCTTT. J is TRBJ1-1 and V is TRBV30; tentative D call: TRBD1 (6 bases). Trimming shortened V by 0 bases and J by 0 bases, and 11 bases separated the two germline ends. The CDR3 has 15 amino acids. Germline values: CDR1 GTSNPN, CDR2 SVGIG (reference sequence). Supplemented by reference TRBV30 and TRBJ1-1, the full variable domain reads SQTIHQWPATLVQPVGSPLSLECTVEGTSNPNLYWYRQAAGRGLQLLFYSVGIGQISSEVPQNLSASRPQDRQFILSSKKLLLSDSGFYLCAWSVGGVVNTEAFFGQGTRLTVV.

The rearrangement uses TRBV7-8 and TRBJ1-1; D may be TRBD1 (5 bases). V was clipped by 0 bases and J by 4 bases, with 12 bases between them. Looked up from germline, CDR1 is SGHVS and CDR2 is FQNEAQ. The CDR3 has 15 amino acids. Here the CDR3 DNA reads TGTGCCAGCAGCTTAGCGGGACCCCAGATCACTGAAGCTTTCTTT. Translating gives CASSLAGPQITEAFF.

This clone has more than one count but fewer than ten. At one end, the junction sequence differs from germline, possibly due to a read error. The V gene is TRBV28, the J gene TRBJ1-4; D is unresolved. Per germline, CDR1 MDHEN and CDR2 SYDVKM. The CDR3 runs 12 residues. CDR3 residues: CASSPLLGLTHF. The CDR3 bases are TGTGCCAGCAGCCCTCTGCTGGGTCTCACCCATTTT.

The gene calls are TRBV6-6 and TRBJ2-3; no firm D call. V lost 5 bases and J 4 bases, leaving 7 bases between the germline ends. Looked up from germline, CDR1 is MNHNY and CDR2 is SVGAGI (reference sequence). This CDR3 is 12 amino acids long. CDR3 amino acids: CASSPTADTQYF. The CDR3 DNA reads TGTGCCAGCAGTCCCACGGCAGATACGCAGTATTTT.

The chain uses TRBV9 and TRBJ1-3; D remains unclear. The CDR3 loop spans 14 amino acids. The germline V and J ends were trimmed by 0 bases and 2 bases, with 6 bases remaining between them. In germline, CDR1 is SGDLS, CDR2 YYNGEE. Here the CDR3 DNA reads TGTGCCAGCAGCGTAGGGGGTCCTGGAAACACCATATATTTT. It codes for CASSVGGPGNTIYF.

J is TRBJ1-1 and V is TRBV7-2; D is undetermined. Germline CDR1 reads SGHTA; CDR2 reads FQGNSA. There are 14 residues in the CDR3. The ends were cut back, 1 base at V and 1 base at J, with 7 bases in the middle. The CDR3 sequence: CASSLGHQNTEAFF. The CDR3 DNA is TGTGCCAGCAGCTTAGGGCACCAGAACACTGAAGCTTTCTTT.

V is TRBV4-3 and J is TRBJ1-4; unclear D gene. The CDR3 has 15 residues. V lost 0 bases and J 5 bases, leaving 10 bases between the germline ends. Germline CDR1 is LGHNA and CDR2 is YSLEER. The CDR3 here is CASSQDALGNEKLFF. The CDR3 bases are TGCGCCAGCAGCCAAGATGCGTTGGGAAATGAAAAACTGTTTTTT.

The V and J genes are TRBV18 and TRBJ1-5; TRBD1 matches at 7 bases. The CDR3 sequence is 14 residues long. The trim removed 6 bases at V and 3 bases at J, leaving 5 bases unmatched. Germline V lookup: CDR1 KGHSH, CDR2 LQKENI. CDR3: CASSRTGDNQPQHF. The DNA of the CDR3 is TGTGCCAGCTCCCGCACAGGGGACAATCAGCCCCAGCATTTT. The entire variable domain, with the rest obtained from reference TRBV18 and TRBJ1-5, is as follows: NAGVMQNPRHLVRRRGQEARLRCSPMKGHSHVYWYRQLPEEGLKFMVYLQKENIIDESGMPKERFSAEFPKEGPSILRIQQVVRGDSAAYFCASSRTGDNQPQHFGDGTRLSIL.

The V and J genes are TRBV10-1 and TRBJ1-3, with 9 positions matching TRBD1. Germline CDR1 is WNHNN and CDR2 is SYGVQD (reference sequence). CDR3 length: 15 amino acids. CDR3 amino acids: CAGGGTGCSGNTIYF. The CDR3 DNA sequence: TGCGCTGGGGGGGGGACAGGGTGCTCTGGAAACACCATATATTTT.

With regard to this clone: The junction shows a germline mismatch at one end, possibly a read error. This rearrangement joins TRBV7-7 to TRBJ2-1, with 8 bases lining up with TRBD1. Germline CDR1 is SSHAT and CDR2 is FNYEAQ (reference sequence). The CDR3 sequence is 13 residues long. The CDR3, as DNA: TGTGCTAGCAGCTTGTCGACAGGGGATGAGCAGTTCTTC. Its protein is CASSLSTGDEQFF.